This T cell receptor (beta chain) was found in a study of a mutant IDH1 vaccine in newly diagnosed glioma. Overall study: Vaccination began 4-6 weeks post radiotherapy alone, or with temozolomide cycles. Receipt of radiotherapy, temozolomide, or both preceded the study, and most received both.

Data came from immunoSEQ multiplex PCR; TCRdb stores just in-frame clones and leaves some out. The sample includes about 36,000 clones, 80% of them seen just once. Stated time point: week 11, during vaccination. Mutant IDH1 20-mer peptide, at 300 ug, made up each vaccine dose, with topical imiquimod. In regard to this clone: Antigen: not known.

Trimming took off 3 bases at V and 3 bases at J, with 9 bases between the two ends. The CDR3 covers 12 residues. Germline CDR1 reads GTSNPN; CDR2 reads SVGIG (reference sequence). This chain joins TRBV30 and TRBJ2-7; the D gene is possibly TRBD2 (6 bases). The source is a woman under 40 with glioma. Some clones in this sample may be carry-over from other donors' samples. The material sequenced was peripheral blood mononuclear cells (PBMCs), taken from a glioma patient whose treatment included an IDH1 peptide vaccine. The CDR3: CAWRGLNYEQYF. CDR3 bases: TGTGCCTGGAGGGGACTCAACTACGAGCAGTACTTC.